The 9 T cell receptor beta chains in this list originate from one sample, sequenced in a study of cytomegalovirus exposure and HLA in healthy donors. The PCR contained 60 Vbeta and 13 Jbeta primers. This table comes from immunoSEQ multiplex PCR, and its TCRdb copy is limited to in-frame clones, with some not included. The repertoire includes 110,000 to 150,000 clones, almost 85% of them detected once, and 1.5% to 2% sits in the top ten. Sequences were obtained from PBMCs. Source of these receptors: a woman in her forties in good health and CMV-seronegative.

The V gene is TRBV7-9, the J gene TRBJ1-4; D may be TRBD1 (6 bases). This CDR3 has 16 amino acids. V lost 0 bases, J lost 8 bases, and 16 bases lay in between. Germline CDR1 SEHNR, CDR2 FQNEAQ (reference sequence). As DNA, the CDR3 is TGTGCCAGCAGCTTAGCGGACGCAGGGGCGAGGGAAAAACTGTTTTTT. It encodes CASSLADAGAREKLFF.

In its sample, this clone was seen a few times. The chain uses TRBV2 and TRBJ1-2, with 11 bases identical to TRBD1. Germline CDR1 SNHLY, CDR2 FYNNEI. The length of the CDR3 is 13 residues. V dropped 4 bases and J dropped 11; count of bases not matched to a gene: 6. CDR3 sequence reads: CASSGGTGGWYTF. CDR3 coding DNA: TGTGCCAGCAGTGGTGGGACAGGGGGTTGGTACACCTTC.

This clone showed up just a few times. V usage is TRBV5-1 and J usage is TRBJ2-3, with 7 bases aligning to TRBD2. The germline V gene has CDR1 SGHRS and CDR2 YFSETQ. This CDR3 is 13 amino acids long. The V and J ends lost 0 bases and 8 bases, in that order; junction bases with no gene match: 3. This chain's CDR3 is CASSLEASGTQYF. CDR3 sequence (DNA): TGCGCCAGCAGCTTGGAAGCTAGCGGTACGCAGTATTTT.

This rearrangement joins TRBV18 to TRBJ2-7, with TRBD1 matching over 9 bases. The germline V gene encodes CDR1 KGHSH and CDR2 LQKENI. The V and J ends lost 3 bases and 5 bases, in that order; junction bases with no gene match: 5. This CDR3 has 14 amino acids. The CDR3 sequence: CASSPRDRADEQYF. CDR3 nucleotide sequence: TGTGCCAGCTCACCTAGGGACAGGGCCGACGAGCAGTACTTC.

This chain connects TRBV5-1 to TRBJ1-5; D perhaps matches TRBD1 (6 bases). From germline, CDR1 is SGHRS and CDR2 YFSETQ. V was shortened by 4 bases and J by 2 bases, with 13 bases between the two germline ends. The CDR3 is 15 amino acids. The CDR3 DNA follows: TGCGCCAGCAGCACGGGACAAGGGGGCAATCAGCCCCAGCATTTT. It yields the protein CASSTGQGGNQPQHF.

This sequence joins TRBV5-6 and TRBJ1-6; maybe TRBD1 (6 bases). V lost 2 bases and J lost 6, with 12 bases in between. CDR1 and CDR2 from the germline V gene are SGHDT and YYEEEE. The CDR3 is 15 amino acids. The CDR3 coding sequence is TGTGCCAGCAGCTTCGGGGGGCCCCGTAATTCACCCCTCCACTTT. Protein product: CASSFGGPRNSPLHF.

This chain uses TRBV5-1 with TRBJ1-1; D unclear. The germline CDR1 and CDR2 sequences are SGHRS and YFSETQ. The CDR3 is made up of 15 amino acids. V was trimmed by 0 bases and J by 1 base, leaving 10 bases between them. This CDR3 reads CASSLDLGRNTEAFF. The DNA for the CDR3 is TGCGCCAGCAGCTTGGATCTAGGGAGGAACACTGAAGCTTTCTTT. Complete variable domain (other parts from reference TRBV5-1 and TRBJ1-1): KAGVTQTPRYLIKTRGQQVTLSCSPISGHRSVSWYQQTPGQGLQFLFEYFSETQRNKGNFPGRFSGRQFSNSRSEMNVSTLELGDSALYLCASSLDLGRNTEAFFGQGTRLTVV.

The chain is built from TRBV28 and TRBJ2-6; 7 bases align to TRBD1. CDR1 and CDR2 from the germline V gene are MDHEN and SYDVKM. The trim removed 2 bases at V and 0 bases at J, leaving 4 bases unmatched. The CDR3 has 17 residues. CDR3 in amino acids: CASSLPGQSSGANVLTF. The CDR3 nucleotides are TGTGCCAGCAGTTTACCGGGACAGAGCTCTGGGGCCAACGTCCTGACTTTC.

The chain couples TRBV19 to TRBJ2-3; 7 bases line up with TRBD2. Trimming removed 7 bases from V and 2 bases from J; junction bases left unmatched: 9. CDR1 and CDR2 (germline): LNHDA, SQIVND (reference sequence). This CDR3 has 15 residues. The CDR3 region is CASTEGEGYTDTQYF. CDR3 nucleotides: TGTGCCAGTACCGAAGGGGAGGGTTACACAGATACGCAGTATTTT.